This T cell receptor beta chain was found in a study of blood T cell repertoires in COVID-19. V shed 5 bases and J 1 base; nucleotides not matched to a gene: 2. CDR1 and CDR2 from the germline V gene are LNHDA and SQIVND (reference sequence). The CDR3 contains 14 residues. The count of this clone is one. Sequencing was performed with immunoSEQ multiplex PCR; in TCRdb, only in-frame clones are kept and a portion is missing. The sample shows some 200,000 clones, roughly 90% of them seen only once. J is TRBJ2-3 and V is TRBV19, with TRBD1 matching 8 bases. This TCR derives from a woman under 30 who had recovered from COVID-19. The sample was PBMCs or T cells enriched from blood (not recorded which). DNA for the CDR3: TGTGCCAGTAGTCCGGGACAGGGCACAGATACGCAGTATTTT. It codes for CASSPGQGTDTQYF.